The 26 T cell receptor beta chains below all came from one sample that was sequenced in a study of cytomegalovirus exposure and HLA in healthy donors. 13 Jbeta primers and 60 Vbeta primers were used for the PCR. The table came from immunoSEQ multiplex PCR; TCRdb's copy has only in-frame clones and leaves some out. The profile shows under 150,000 clones, 75% to 90% of them singletons. Sequenced material: PBMCs. The receptors derive from a woman in her forties or fifties in good health and CMV-seropositive.

This clone came up a few times. CDR3 region: CASSRISGTASQPNYGYTF. The CDR3 coding sequence is TGTGCCAGCAGCCGAATCTCCGGGACAGCAAGCCAACCCAACTATGGCTACACCTTC. The J gene is TRBJ1-2, the V gene TRBV7-9; 7 bases fit TRBD1. Germline V lookup: CDR1 SEHNR, CDR2 FQNEAQ (reference sequence). Trimming at V came to 5 bases and at J to 2 bases, leaving 20 bases not matched to a gene. CDR3 length: 19 amino acids. The whole variable domain, remainder taken from reference TRBV7-9 and TRBJ1-2, is DTGVSQNPRHKITKRGQNVTFRCDPISEHNRLYWYRQTLGQGPEFLTYFQNEAQLEKSRLLSDRFSAERPKGSFSTLEIQRTEQGDSAMYLCASSRISGTASQPNYGYTFGSGTRLTVV.

V usage is TRBV9 and J usage is TRBJ1-6; 9 nucleotides align to TRBD1. V was clipped by 3 bases and J by 10 bases; unmatched bases: 14. This CDR3 has 17 residues. Germline CDR1 is SGDLS and CDR2 is YYNGEE. Here the CDR3 reads CASSEGSTGTGSSPLHF. The DNA of the CDR3 is TGTGCCAGCAGCGAAGGATCTACCGGGACAGGGTCGTCACCCCTCCACTTT.

The rearrangement links TRBV7-2 to TRBJ1-5; D unclear. The V and J ends lost 4 bases and 1 base respectively, with 11 bases between them. The CDR3 extends over 15 amino acids. Germline CDR1 SGHTA, CDR2 FQGNSA. This CDR3 reads CASSSSTESNQPQHF. CDR3 nucleotide sequence: TGTGCCAGCAGCTCATCGACGGAGAGCAATCAGCCCCAGCATTTT. Variable domain in full (rest from reference TRBV7-2 and TRBJ1-5): GAGVSQSPSNKVTEKGKDVELRCDPISGHTALYWYRQSLGQGLEFLIYFQGNSAPDKSGLPSDRFSAERTGGSVSTLTIQRTQQEDSAVYLCASSSSTESNQPQHFGDGTRLSIL.

The gene calls are TRBV6-1 and TRBJ1-5; 7 nucleotides line up with TRBD1. The CDR3 consists of 13 residues. Germline trimming cut 3 bases from V and 6 bases from J; bases unmatched to any gene: 2. CDR1 and CDR2 (germline): MNHNS, SASEGT. As DNA, the CDR3 is TGTGCCAGCAGTGAGGGACAGTTTCAGCCCCAGCATTTT. Protein sequence: CASSEGQFQPQHF.

Concerning this clone: A junction end diverges from the germline sequence, so it may reflect a read error. The rearrangement links TRBV7-9 to TRBJ1-1; tentatively, D is TRBD1 (6 bases). In germline, CDR1 is SEHNR, CDR2 FQNEAQ (reference sequence). The CDR3 contains 14 residues. DNA of the CDR3: TGTTCCAGCAGCCCCGGGACACTGAACACTGAAGCTTTCTTT. This encodes CSSSPGTLNTEAFF. Based on the CDR3 plus reference TRBV7-9 and TRBJ1-1, the full variable domain is DTGVSQNPRHKITKRGQNVTFRCDPISEHNRLYWYRQTLGQGPEFLTYFQNEAQLEKSRLLSDRFSAERPKGSFSTLEIQRTEQGDSAMYLCSSSPGTLNTEAFFGQGTRLTVV.

This chain connects TRBV5-1 to TRBJ1-1; 8 bases map to TRBD1. The CDR3 runs to 16 residues. Germline V gene lookup returns CDR1 SGHRS and CDR2 YFSETQ. V dropped 1 base and J dropped 5; count of bases not matched to a gene: 10. The DNA of the CDR3 is TGCGCCAGCAGCTTGCAGGGGGCAGAGTCGGGGACTGAAGCTTTCTTT. This translates into CASSLQGAESGTEAFF. Using reference TRBV5-1 and TRBJ1-1 for the parts outside the CDR3, the full variable domain is KAGVTQTPRYLIKTRGQQVTLSCSPISGHRSVSWYQQTPGQGLQFLFEYFSETQRNKGNFPGRFSGRQFSNSRSEMNVSTLELGDSALYLCASSLQGAESGTEAFFGQGTRLTVV.

The V gene is TRBV19, the J gene TRBJ1-2, with 7 bases identical to TRBD1. Germline-derived CDR1 and CDR2 are LNHDA and SQIVND (reference sequence). V lost 2 bases to trimming and J lost 4 bases; unmatched junction nucleotides: 16. CDR3 length: 18 residues. CDR3: CASSIPGGRGFDGYGYTF. DNA of the CDR3: TGTGCCAGTAGTATACCGGGCGGCAGGGGGTTCGATGGCTATGGCTACACCTTC.

The chain carries TRBV2 and TRBJ1-3; 8 bases map to TRBD1. The CDR3 contains 14 residues. V trimming: 5 bases; J trimming: 4 bases; junction bases outside the gene matches: 4. In germline, CDR1 is SNHLY, CDR2 FYNNEI. This chain's CDR3 is CASSLDRVGNTIYF. The CDR3 region has the DNA TGTGCCAGCAGTCTGGACAGGGTCGGAAACACCATATATTTT. The entire variable domain, with the rest obtained from reference TRBV2 and TRBJ1-3, is as follows: EPEVTQTPSHQVTQMGQEVILRCVPISNHLYFYWYRQILGQKVEFLVSFYNNEISEKSEIFDDQFSVERPDGSNFTLKIRSTKLEDSAMYFCASSLDRVGNTIYFGEGSWLTVV.

The rearrangement links TRBV5-1 to TRBJ2-7; 7 positions agree with TRBD2. The CDR3 runs to 16 residues. V shed 4 bases, J shed 5 bases, and the junction held 15 bases outside the gene matches. Germline loops: CDR1 SGHRS, CDR2 YFSETQ. CDR3 sequence: CASSLLDGLVWDEQYF. The CDR3 region has the DNA TGCGCCAGCAGCCTCTTGGACGGACTAGTTTGGGACGAGCAGTACTTC.

This clone has a handful of counts. This sequence joins TRBV6-5 and TRBJ1-1; D ambiguous. Trimming left V 4 bases short and J 0 bases short, with 9 bases between. The CDR3 is 14 amino acids. CDR1 and CDR2 from the germline V gene are MNHEY and SVGAGI. In nucleotides, the CDR3 is TGTGCCAGCAGTTTGTCCGGTATGAACACTGAAGCTTTCTTT. It encodes CASSLSGMNTEAFF.

V and J are TRBV28 and TRBJ2-5; 8 bases line up with TRBD2. Germline lookup yields CDR1 MDHEN and CDR2 SYDVKM. V shed 3 bases and J 5 bases; nucleotides not matched to a gene: 11. The CDR3 runs to 16 residues. CDR3 sequence: CASSFGGGGPGETQYF. The CDR3 coding sequence is TGTGCCAGCAGTTTCGGCGGCGGGGGGCCCGGGGAGACCCAGTACTTC.

The rearrangement links TRBV2 to TRBJ2-1; 8 bases fit TRBD2. The CDR3 is 15 residues long. Germline loops: CDR1 SNHLY, CDR2 FYNNEI. The J segment lost 10 bases and the V segment lost 4 bases, leaving 12 bases of the junction unmatched. The CDR3 here is CASSVSGNAPGEQFF. As DNA, the CDR3 is TGTGCCAGCAGTGTTAGCGGGAACGCCCCGGGCGAGCAGTTCTTC. The whole variable domain, filled in from reference TRBV2 and TRBJ2-1, reads EPEVTQTPSHQVTQMGQEVILRCVPISNHLYFYWYRQILGQKVEFLVSFYNNEISEKSEIFDDQFSVERPDGSNFTLKIRSTKLEDSAMYFCASSVSGNAPGEQFFGPGTRLTVL.

CDR3 protein: CASSLDYAGLYEQYF. The DNA for the CDR3 is TGTGCCAGCAGTTTGGACTATGCGGGCCTCTACGAGCAGTACTTC. The gene calls are TRBV27 and TRBJ2-7; TRBD2 might be the D (6 bases). Trimming shortened V by 3 bases and J by 3 bases, and 15 bases separated the two germline ends. The CDR3 is made up of 15 amino acids. The V gene's germline CDR1 is MNHEY and CDR2 SMNVEV (reference sequence).

The V call is TRBV9, the J call TRBJ2-5, with D perhaps TRBD2 (6 bases). This CDR3 is 15 amino acids long. The ends were cut back, 0 bases at V and 5 bases at J, with 14 bases in the middle. Looked up from germline, CDR1 is SGDLS and CDR2 is YYNGEE. CDR3 protein: CASSVGQGGGETQYF. The DNA of the CDR3 is TGTGCCAGCAGCGTAGGGCAGGGAGGTGGCGAGACCCAGTACTTC. Full variable domain (outside the CDR3, taken from reference TRBV9 and TRBJ2-5): DSGVTQTPKHLITATGQRVTLRCSPRSGDLSVYWYQQSLDQGLQFLIQYYNGEERAKGNILERFSAQQFPDLHSELNLSSLELGDSALYFCASSVGQGGGETQYFGPGTRLLVL.

The sample holds a few counts of this clone. J is TRBJ1-3 and V is TRBV2, with D unclear. CDR3 size: 15 residues. V gave up 3 bases and J gave up 1 base, with 10 bases separating them. Looked up from germline, CDR1 is SNHLY and CDR2 is FYNNEI. The DNA for the CDR3 is TGTGCCAGCAGTGACGAAGGGAGATCTGGAAACACCATATATTTT. Translated, it gives CASSDEGRSGNTIYF.

This clone has just a few counts. The rearrangement uses TRBV18 and TRBJ2-1; 12 bases agree with TRBD2. The CDR3 has 16 amino acids. The junction had 0 bases not matched to a gene; V was cut back by 0 bases and J by 3 bases. The V gene's germline CDR1 is KGHSH and CDR2 LQKENI. The CDR3 DNA reads TGTGCCAGCTCACCACCGGGACTAGCGGGCTACAATGAGCAGTTCTTC. This gives the protein CASSPPGLAGYNEQFF.

This chain uses TRBV9 with TRBJ2-7; 9 nucleotides match TRBD1. The V segment lost 4 bases and the J segment 5 bases; nucleotides outside the gene matches: 10. The CDR3 is 15 residues long. CDR1 SGDLS and CDR2 YYNGEE come from the germline V gene. The CDR3 DNA sequence: TGTGCCAGCAGCCTCGAGGACAGGGGAGAAAACGAGCAGTACTTC. This encodes CASSLEDRGENEQYF.

The chain links TRBV9 to TRBJ2-5, with D perhaps matching TRBD2 (6 bases). CDR1 is SGDLS, CDR2 YYNGEE, per germline. The CDR3 is 13 amino acids. V was pared by 0 bases and J by 6 bases, with 9 bases between. This CDR3 reads CASSVASAQTQYF. CDR3 coding DNA: TGTGCCAGCAGCGTAGCTAGCGCCCAGACCCAGTACTTC.

This chain joins TRBV7-9 and TRBJ1-1; 9 bases fit TRBD1. V dropped 1 base and J dropped 4; count of bases not matched to a gene: 1. In germline, CDR1 is SEHNR, CDR2 FQNEAQ (reference sequence). CDR3 size: 14 residues. The CDR3 coding sequence is TGTGCCAGCAGCTTAGGGACAGGGGCCACTGAAGCTTTCTTT. As protein: CASSLGTGATEAFF. Complete variable domain (other parts from reference TRBV7-9 and TRBJ1-1): DTGVSQNPRHKITKRGQNVTFRCDPISEHNRLYWYRQTLGQGPEFLTYFQNEAQLEKSRLLSDRFSAERPKGSFSTLEIQRTEQGDSAMYLCASSLGTGATEAFFGQGTRLTVV.

This clone was picked up a small number of times. The chain couples TRBV9 to TRBJ2-7; no reliable D call. The CDR3 loop spans 14 amino acids. V lost 0 bases to trimming and J lost 0 bases, with 7 bases between them. Germline V gene data show CDR1 as SGDLS and CDR2 as YYNGEE. The CDR3 here is CASSVGLASYEQYF. The CDR3 DNA is TGTGCCAGCAGCGTAGGGTTAGCCTCCTACGAGCAGTACTTC.

This sequence joins TRBV6-5 and TRBJ2-1; maybe TRBD1 (6 bases). This CDR3 comprises 15 residues. The V end lost 6 bases, the J end lost 6 bases, and 18 bases lay between the germline ends. CDR1 is MNHEY, CDR2 SVGAGI, per germline. The CDR3 coding sequence is TGTGCCAGCAGCCGCAAGCCGGGGACAAGCAATGAGCAGTTCTTC. Encoded protein: CASSRKPGTSNEQFF.

The chain joins TRBV11-2 to TRBJ1-2, with TRBD1 as a possible D gene (6 bases). V was pared by 1 base and J by 4 bases, with 10 bases between. Germline CDR1 SGHAT, CDR2 FQNNGV. The CDR3 consists of 14 residues. The CDR3 is CASSLGGGIYGYTF. The CDR3 DNA reads as TGTGCCAGCAGCTTAGGTGGGGGCATCTATGGCTACACCTTC.

The J gene is TRBJ2-1, the V gene TRBV5-1; 8 positions match TRBD1. The CDR3 totals 13 residues. The V and J ends lost 3 bases and 8 bases, in that order; junction bases with no gene match: 4. CDR1 SGHRS and CDR2 YFSETQ come from the germline V gene. The CDR3 here is CASSWDRLDEQFF. The CDR3 region has the DNA TGCGCCAGCAGCTGGGACAGGCTGGATGAGCAGTTCTTC.

The rearrangement uses TRBV4-3 and TRBJ2-2; 8 bases are a match to TRBD1. Trimming took 2 bases from V and 7 from J; bases not matched to a gene: 6. The CDR3 contains 15 residues. Per germline, CDR1 LGHNA and CDR2 YSLEER. The CDR3 loop is CASSQRTGLVGELFF. CDR3 coding DNA: TGCGCCAGCAGCCAACGGACAGGGTTAGTCGGGGAGCTGTTTTTT.

This clone occurred a few times. The chain combines TRBV5-4 with TRBJ2-3; D may be TRBD1 (6 bases). Trimming left V 0 bases short and J 4 bases short, with 9 bases between. The CDR3 runs to 14 residues. CDR1 and CDR2 (germline): SGHNT, YYREEE (reference sequence). This chain's CDR3 is CASSLDSGADTQYF. CDR3 nucleotide sequence: TGTGCCAGCAGCTTGGATTCAGGGGCAGATACGCAGTATTTT.

CDR3 sequence: CATRAGDTYQPQHF. The CDR3 DNA follows: TGTGCCACCAGGGCAGGGGACACCTATCAGCCCCAGCATTTT. This sequence joins TRBV10-3 and TRBJ1-5, with a possible D match to TRBD1 (6 bases). Trimming took 10 bases from V and 5 from J, leaving 18 bases between them. The CDR3 spans 14 residues. Germline-derived CDR1 and CDR2 are ENHRY and SYGVKD.